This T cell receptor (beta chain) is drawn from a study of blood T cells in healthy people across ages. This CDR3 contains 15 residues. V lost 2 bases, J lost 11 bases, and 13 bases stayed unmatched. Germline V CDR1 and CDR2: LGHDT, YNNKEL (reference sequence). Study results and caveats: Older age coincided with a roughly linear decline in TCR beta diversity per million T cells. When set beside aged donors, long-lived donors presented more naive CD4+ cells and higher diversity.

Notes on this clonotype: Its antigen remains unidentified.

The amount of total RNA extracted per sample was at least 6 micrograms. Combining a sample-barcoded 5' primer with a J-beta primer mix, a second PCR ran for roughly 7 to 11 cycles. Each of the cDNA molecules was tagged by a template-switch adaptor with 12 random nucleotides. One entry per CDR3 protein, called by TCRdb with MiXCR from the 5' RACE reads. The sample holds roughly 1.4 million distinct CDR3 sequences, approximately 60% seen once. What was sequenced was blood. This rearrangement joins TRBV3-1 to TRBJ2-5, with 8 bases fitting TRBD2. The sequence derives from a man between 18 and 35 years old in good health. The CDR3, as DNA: TGTGCCAGCAGCCAAATGGTAGCGGGGCACAATGAGCAGTACTTC. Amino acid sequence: CASSQMVAGHNEQYF.